This TCR beta chain emerged from a study of blood T cell repertoires in COVID-19. Study in general: PBMCs, B-cell-depleted T cells, or T cells were the source of the cDNA or gDNA that made up the material.

Produced via immunoSEQ multiplex PCR; TCRdb's table is partial and in-frame only. The sample includes approximately 300,000 clones, approximately 90% of them seen just once. CDR1 and CDR2 (germline): KGHSH, LQKENI. The V end was cut by 2 bases, the J end by 3 bases, with 11 bases between. This CDR3 has 15 residues. The sample taken for sequencing was peripheral blood. The chain carries TRBV18 and TRBJ2-1, with D tentatively TRBD2 (5 bases). This receptor was taken from a man aged 25 to 40 with acute or convalescent COVID-19. The CDR3 coding sequence is TGTGCCAGCTCACCAGTCGCAGACTACTACAATGAGCAGTTCTTC. It yields the protein CASSPVADYYNEQFF.